These 14 T cell receptor beta chains came from one sample sequenced in a study of patients and donors after allogeneic stem cell transplantation. TCRdb re-called the RT-PCR reads with MiXCR, one entry per CDR3 protein. This table holds over 400,000 distinct CDR3 sequences, 16% found once. The source material was blood, either unsorted or a sorted T cell fraction (not recorded which). All receptors derive from a human donor who was either an allogeneic HSCT recipient or a stem cell or donor lymphocyte infusion donor (not recorded which). It is not recorded whose cells these are; they may come from a transplant donor.

The V and J genes are TRBV6-1 and TRBJ2-3, with 11 bases matching TRBD2. V lost 6 bases to trimming and J lost 1 base; unmatched junction nucleotides: 6. The CDR3 consists of 16 residues. From germline, CDR1 is MNHNS and CDR2 SASEGT. For the CDR3, the DNA is TGTGCCAGCAGCATTAGGACTAGCGGGCGCACAGATACGCAGTATTTT. It codes for CASSIRTSGRTDTQYF.

The genes are TRBV11-2 and TRBJ1-5, with 8 bases matching TRBD1. Germline V gene sequence: CDR1 SGHAT, CDR2 FQNNGV. The V and J ends lost 2 bases and 2 bases, in that order; junction bases with no gene match: 11. This CDR3 spans 18 amino acids. CDR3 amino acids: CASSLRARGRLGNQPQHF. The CDR3 nucleotides are TGTGCCAGCAGCTTAAGGGCCAGGGGGCGCCTAGGCAATCAGCCCCAGCATTTT.

V usage is TRBV9 and J usage is TRBJ1-2, with D unresolved. V gave up 4 bases and J gave up 3 bases, with 16 bases separating them. CDR1 and CDR2 from the germline V gene are SGDLS and YYNGEE. This CDR3 region has 15 residues. Here the CDR3 DNA reads TGTGCCAGCAGCCCCTCGGACGGGCACCACTATGGCTACACCTTC. It encodes CASSPSDGHHYGYTF.

This clonotype was counted many times. In DNA, the CDR3 is TGCAGTGCTAGAGATCAGACAGATCATGGCTACACCTTC. Encoded protein: CSARDQTDHGYTF. The rearrangement joins TRBV20-1 to TRBJ1-2, with D perhaps TRBD1 (5 bases). This CDR3 has 13 amino acids. The germline V gene has CDR1 DFQATT and CDR2 SNEGSKA (reference sequence). The ends were cut back, 0 bases at V and 6 bases at J, with 11 bases in the middle.

This clonotype was picked up a small number of times. The chain recombines TRBV6-5 with TRBJ1-4, with TRBD1 matching over 9 bases. The CDR3 extends over 12 amino acids. V lost 8 bases and J lost 8; bases outside the gene matches: 3. CDR1 is MNHEY, CDR2 SVGAGI, per germline. DNA of the CDR3: TGTGCCAGCTCGGGGACAGGGGAAAAACTGTTTTTT. This translates into CASSGTGEKLFF.

This clonotype was picked up a small number of times. The V call is TRBV6-5, the J call TRBJ1-2; D perhaps matches TRBD1 (5 bases). Germline values: CDR1 MNHEY, CDR2 SVGAGI. The ends were cut back, 4 bases at V and 7 bases at J, with 16 bases in the middle. The CDR3 has 14 amino acids. CDR3 loop: CASSSPQAPSGYTF. As DNA, the CDR3 is TGTGCCAGCAGTTCCCCACAGGCCCCGTCTGGCTACACCTTC.

This clonotype was seen a handful of times. The chain is built from TRBV27 and TRBJ1-5, with a possible D match to TRBD1 (5 bases). Trimming left V 7 bases short and J 7 bases short, with 14 bases between. Germline CDR1 is MNHEY and CDR2 is SMNVEV (reference sequence). The CDR3 covers 13 residues. The CDR3: CASTTQGGQPQHF. In nucleotides, the CDR3 is TGTGCCAGCACCACCCAGGGAGGGCAGCCCCAGCATTTT.

The rearrangement links TRBV18 to TRBJ1-5; D is undetermined. Trimming left V 1 base short and J 5 bases short, with 9 bases between. CDR3 length equals 14 residues. Germline CDR1 and CDR2: KGHSH and LQKENI. CDR3 in DNA: TGTGCCAGCTCACCACGGGCTCGGGATCAGCCCCAGCATTTT. Residues: CASSPRARDQPQHF.

A few counts support this clonotype. A read error is likely, as this CDR3 ends without the conserved phenylalanine or tryptophan. This chain uses TRBV3-1 with TRBJ1-1; tentatively, D is TRBD1 (6 bases). V lost 7 bases, J lost 2 bases, and 11 bases lay in between. This CDR3 is built from 13 residues. Germline CDR1 is LGHDT and CDR2 is YNNKEL (reference sequence). The CDR3, as DNA: TGTGCCAGCAACCACAGGGACAACACTGAAGCTTTCCTT. It translates to CASNHRDNTEAFL.

The chain couples TRBV15 to TRBJ1-2; D is unresolved. The V and J ends lost 3 bases and 4 bases respectively, with 9 bases between them. CDR1 and CDR2 (germline): LNHNV, YYDKDF (reference sequence). This CDR3 comprises 13 residues. CDR3 region: CATSRPRGYGYTF. DNA of the CDR3: TGTGCCACCAGCAGGCCACGGGGCTATGGCTACACCTTC.

This sequence joins TRBV4-2 and TRBJ2-7, with 7 bases aligning to TRBD1. With V trimmed by 1 base and J by 2 bases, 8 bases remained unmatched. The germline gives CDR1 LGHNA, CDR2 YNFKEQ. The CDR3 is 16 residues long. The CDR3 reads CASSQGIKTGTYEQYF. For the CDR3, the DNA is TGTGCCAGCAGCCAAGGGATAAAGACAGGGACCTACGAGCAGTACTTC.

Ten or more counts support this clonotype. The chain couples TRBV27 to TRBJ2-1, with 9 bases that match TRBD2. Germline trimming cut 6 bases from V and 4 bases from J; bases unmatched to any gene: 10. Germline values: CDR1 MNHEY, CDR2 SMNVEV (reference sequence). This CDR3 comprises 16 residues. This CDR3 reads CASRNVAGAPYNEQFF. The CDR3 DNA reads TGTGCCAGCAGAAATGTAGCGGGGGCCCCTTACAATGAGCAGTTCTTC.

This clonotype was seen repeatedly, ten times or more. J is TRBJ1-1 and V is TRBV20-1; a possible D gene is TRBD1 (5 bases). V was shortened by 1 base and J by 4 bases, with 7 bases between the two germline ends. The CDR3 contains 12 residues. Germline CDR1 reads DFQATT; CDR2 reads SNEGSKA (reference sequence). The CDR3 is CSARAGPTEAFF. CDR3 nucleotides: TGCAGTGCTAGAGCGGGACCCACTGAAGCTTTCTTT.

This chain connects TRBV4-1 to TRBJ2-7; no clear D gene. CDR3 size: 17 residues. Between the trimmed V and J ends, which lost 4 bases and 4 bases, there was a span of 23 bases. The germline V gene encodes CDR1 MGHRA and CDR2 YSYEKL. CDR3 sequence: CASSLFGTALPDYEQYF. CDR3 DNA sequence: TGCGCCAGCAGCCTGTTTGGAACAGCCTTACCCGATTACGAGCAGTACTTC.